This TCR beta chain comes out of a study of cytomegalovirus exposure and HLA in healthy donors. 13 Jbeta primers and 60 Vbeta primers were used for the PCR. As handled by the study authors: Among the unique TCR beta chains that a later analysis counted, around 82 million in all, about 10 million were shared. Profiled with immunoSEQ multiplex PCR; TCRdb holds only in-frame clones, not every one. V and J calls and clone size are as listed in that table; D and trimming were resolved from the DNA. The sample carries 95,000 to 110,000 clones, roughly 80% recorded once. Germline CDR1 reads KGHSH; CDR2 reads LQKENI. Between the trimmed V and J ends, which lost 5 bases and 3 bases, there was a span of 11 bases. The CDR3 length is 13 residues. Remarks on this clone: The target antigen is unknown.

The study, taken as a whole, reports: Three CMV-associated chains were confirmed in vitro to be specific for CMV antigens. The sole available immune exposure information was CMV serostatus.

Sequencing was done on a sample of PBMCs. This receptor was obtained from a young man in good health and CMV-seronegative. This chain joins TRBV18 and TRBJ2-7; a weak D match, TRBD1 (6 bases). CDR3 DNA sequence: TGTGCCAGCTCAACAGGGTCGGGCTACGAGCAGTACTTC. The encoded protein is CASSTGSGYEQYF.